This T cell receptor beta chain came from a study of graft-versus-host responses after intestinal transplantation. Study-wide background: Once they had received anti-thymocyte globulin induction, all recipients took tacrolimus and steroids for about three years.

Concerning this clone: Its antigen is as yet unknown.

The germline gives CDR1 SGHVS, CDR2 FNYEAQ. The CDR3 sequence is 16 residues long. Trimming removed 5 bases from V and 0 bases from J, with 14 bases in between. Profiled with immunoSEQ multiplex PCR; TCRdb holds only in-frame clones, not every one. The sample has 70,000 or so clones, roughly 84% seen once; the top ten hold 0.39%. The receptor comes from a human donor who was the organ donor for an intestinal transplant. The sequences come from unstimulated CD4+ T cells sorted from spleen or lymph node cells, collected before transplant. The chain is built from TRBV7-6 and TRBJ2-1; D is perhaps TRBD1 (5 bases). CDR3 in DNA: TGTGCCAGCAGCCAGACAGTATCGAGCTCCTACAATGAGCAGTTCTTC. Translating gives CASSQTVSSSYNEQFF.